Only one count was recorded for the clone carrying this T cell receptor (beta chain). With random hexamers, roughly 0.45 to 1 ug RNA was reverse transcribed. Via MiXCR, TCRdb re-called the immunoSEQ multiplex PCR reads, giving one row per CDR3 protein. The table lists 70,000 to 100,000 distinct CDR3 sequences, approximately 96% of them singletons. These data belong to a study of CD8 T cells in Susac syndrome. This CDR3 spans 18 amino acids. Germline V gene sequence: CDR1 LGHDT, CDR2 YNNKEL (reference sequence). Trimming removed 2 bases from V and 2 bases from J; junction bases left unmatched: 13. Fulfillment of recently defined diagnostic criteria for definite or probable disease was shown by the patients with Susac syndrome. The CD8+ and CD4+ T cells were negatively isolated, with the TEMRA cells enriched by FACS.

This chain links TRBV3-1 with TRBJ2-3, with 7 bases matching TRBD2. The sequence was collected from a human donor with Susac syndrome. The sequencing input was CD8+ T cells from PBMCs. CDR3 bases: TGTGCCAGCAGCCAAACCCTTTCCGCGACTAGCTTCACAGATACGCAGTATTTT. It yields the protein CASSQTLSATSFTDTQYF.